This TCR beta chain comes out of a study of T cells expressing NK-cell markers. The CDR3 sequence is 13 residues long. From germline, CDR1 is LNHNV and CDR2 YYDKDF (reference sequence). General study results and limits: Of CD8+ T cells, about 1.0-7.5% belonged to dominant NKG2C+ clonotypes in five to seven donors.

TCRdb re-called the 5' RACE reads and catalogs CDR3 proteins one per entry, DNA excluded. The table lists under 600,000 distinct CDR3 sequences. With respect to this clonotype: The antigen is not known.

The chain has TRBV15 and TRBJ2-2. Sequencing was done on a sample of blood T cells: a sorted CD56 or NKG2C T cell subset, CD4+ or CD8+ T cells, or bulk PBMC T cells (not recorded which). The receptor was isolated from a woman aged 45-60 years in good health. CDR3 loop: CATSRDRYGELFF.